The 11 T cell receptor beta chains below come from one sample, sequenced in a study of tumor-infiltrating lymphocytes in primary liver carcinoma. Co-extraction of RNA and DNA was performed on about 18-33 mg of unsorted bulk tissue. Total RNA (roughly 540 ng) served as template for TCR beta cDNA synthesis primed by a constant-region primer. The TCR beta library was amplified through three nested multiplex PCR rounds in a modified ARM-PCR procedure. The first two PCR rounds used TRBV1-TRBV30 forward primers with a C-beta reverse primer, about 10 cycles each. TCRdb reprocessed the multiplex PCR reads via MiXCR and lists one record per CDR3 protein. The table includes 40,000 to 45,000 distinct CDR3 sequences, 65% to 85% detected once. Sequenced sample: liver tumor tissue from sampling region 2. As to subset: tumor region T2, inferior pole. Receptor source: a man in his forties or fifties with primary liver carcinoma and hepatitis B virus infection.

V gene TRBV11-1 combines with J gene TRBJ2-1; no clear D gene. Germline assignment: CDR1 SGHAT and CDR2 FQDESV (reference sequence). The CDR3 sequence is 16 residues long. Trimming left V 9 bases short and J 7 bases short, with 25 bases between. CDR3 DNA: TGTGCCAGTGCCCGGAACGTTCTGTGCTCATATAATGAGCAGTTCTTC. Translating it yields CASARNVLCSYNEQFF.

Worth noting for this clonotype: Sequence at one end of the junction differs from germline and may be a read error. The CDR3 loop is CASSLLWTGENEECF. DNA for the CDR3: TGTGCCAGCAGCTTACTATGGACAGGGGAAAACGAGGAGTGCTTC. The chain uses TRBV11-2 and TRBJ2-7, with 9 bases matching TRBD1. The germline CDR1 and CDR2 sequences are SGHAT and FQNNGV. This CDR3 comprises 15 residues.

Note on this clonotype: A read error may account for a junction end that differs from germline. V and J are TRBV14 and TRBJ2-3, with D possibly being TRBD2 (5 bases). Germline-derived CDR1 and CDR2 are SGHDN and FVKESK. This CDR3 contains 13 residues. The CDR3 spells CASSPGFTDMQYF. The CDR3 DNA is TGTGCCAGCAGCCCGGGATTTACAGATATGCAGTATTTT.

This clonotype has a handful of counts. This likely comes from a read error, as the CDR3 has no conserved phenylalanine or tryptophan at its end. The CDR3 DNA reads as TGTGCCAGCAGCTTGTGGTCGGCCTCGGGGGATACGCAGTATTCT. Its protein is CASSLWSASGDTQYS. This chain uses TRBV5-4 with TRBJ2-3; D is perhaps TRBD2 (5 bases). Germline lookup yields CDR1 SGHNT and CDR2 YYREEE (reference sequence). CDR3 length equals 15 residues. Trimming removed 1 base from V and 6 bases from J, with 15 bases in between.

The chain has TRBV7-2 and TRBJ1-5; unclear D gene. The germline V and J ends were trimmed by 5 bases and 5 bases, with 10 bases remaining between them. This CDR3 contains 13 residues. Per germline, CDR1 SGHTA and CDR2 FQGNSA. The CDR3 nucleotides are TGTGCCAGCAGCCCAGTCGTCGATCAGCCCCAGCATTTT. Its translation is CASSPVVDQPQHF.

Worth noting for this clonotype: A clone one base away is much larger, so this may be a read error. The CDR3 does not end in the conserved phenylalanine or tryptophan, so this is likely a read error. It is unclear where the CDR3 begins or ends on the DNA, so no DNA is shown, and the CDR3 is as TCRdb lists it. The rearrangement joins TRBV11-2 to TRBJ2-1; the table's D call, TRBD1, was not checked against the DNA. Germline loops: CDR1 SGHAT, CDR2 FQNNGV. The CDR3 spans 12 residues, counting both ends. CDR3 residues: CVSSYATGEKFL.

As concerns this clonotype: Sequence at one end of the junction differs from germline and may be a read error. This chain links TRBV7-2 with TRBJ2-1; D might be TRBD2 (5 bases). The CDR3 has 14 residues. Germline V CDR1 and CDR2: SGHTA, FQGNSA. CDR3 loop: CASSLARRDNEQFF. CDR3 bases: TGTGCTAGCAGCTTAGCACGGCGGGACAATGAGCAGTTCTTC. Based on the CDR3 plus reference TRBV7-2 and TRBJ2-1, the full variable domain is GAGVSQSPSNKVTEKGKDVELRCDPISGHTALYWYRQSLGQGLEFLIYFQGNSAPDKSGLPSDRFSAERTGGSVSTLTIQRTQQEDSAVYLCASSLARRDNEQFFGPGTRLTVL.

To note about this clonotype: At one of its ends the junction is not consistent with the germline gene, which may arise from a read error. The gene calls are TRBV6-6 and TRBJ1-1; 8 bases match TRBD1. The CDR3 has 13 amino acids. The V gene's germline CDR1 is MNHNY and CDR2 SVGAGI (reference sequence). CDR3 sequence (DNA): TGTCCCAGCAGCACAGGGGGGAATACTGAAGCTTTCTTC. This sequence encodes CPSSTGGNTEAFF.

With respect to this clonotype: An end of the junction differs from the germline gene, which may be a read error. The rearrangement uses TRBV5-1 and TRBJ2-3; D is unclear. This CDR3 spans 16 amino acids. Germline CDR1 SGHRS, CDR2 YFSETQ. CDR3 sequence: CASSLRTGGSTDTQHF. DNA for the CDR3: TGCGCCAGCAGCTTGAGGACGGGCGGCAGCACAGATACGCAGCACTTT.

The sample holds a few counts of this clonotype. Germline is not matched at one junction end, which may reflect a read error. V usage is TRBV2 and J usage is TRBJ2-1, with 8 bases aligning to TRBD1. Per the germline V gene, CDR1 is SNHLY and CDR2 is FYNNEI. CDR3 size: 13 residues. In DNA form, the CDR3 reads TGTACCAGCAGGACAGGGCAAGCAGGAGGGCAGTTCTTC. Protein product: CTSRTGQAGGQFF.

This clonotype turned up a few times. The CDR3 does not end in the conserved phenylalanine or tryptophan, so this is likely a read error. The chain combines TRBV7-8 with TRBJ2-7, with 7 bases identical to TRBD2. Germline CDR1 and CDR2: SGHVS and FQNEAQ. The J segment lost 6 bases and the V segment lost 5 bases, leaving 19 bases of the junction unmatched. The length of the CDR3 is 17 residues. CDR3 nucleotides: TGTGCCAGCAGCCTGAAGGGAGGGACTACAGTTACTCTCGAGCAGTACTTA. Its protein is CASSLKGGTTVTLEQYL.